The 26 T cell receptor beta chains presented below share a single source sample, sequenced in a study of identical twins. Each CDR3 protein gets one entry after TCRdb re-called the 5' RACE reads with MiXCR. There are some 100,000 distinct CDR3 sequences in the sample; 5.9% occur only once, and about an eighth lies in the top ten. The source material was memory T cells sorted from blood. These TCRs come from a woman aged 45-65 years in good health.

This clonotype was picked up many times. The CDR3 region has the DNA TGTGCCACCAGTGATTTTCGGACTCCCTATGGCTACACCTTC. It specifies CATSDFRTPYGYTF. V usage is TRBV24-1 and J usage is TRBJ1-2; no reliable D call. V was cut by 1 base and J by 4 bases, with 9 bases left in between. The CDR3 spans 14 residues. CDR1 is KGHDR, CDR2 SFDVKD, per germline.

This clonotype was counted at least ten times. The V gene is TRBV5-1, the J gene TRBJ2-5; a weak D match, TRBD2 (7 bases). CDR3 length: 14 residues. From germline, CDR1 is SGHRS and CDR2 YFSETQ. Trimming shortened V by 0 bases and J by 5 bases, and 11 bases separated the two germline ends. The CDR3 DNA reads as TGCGCCAGCAGCTTGGACGAGGGGGGGGAGACCCAGTACTTC. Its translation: CASSLDEGGETQYF.

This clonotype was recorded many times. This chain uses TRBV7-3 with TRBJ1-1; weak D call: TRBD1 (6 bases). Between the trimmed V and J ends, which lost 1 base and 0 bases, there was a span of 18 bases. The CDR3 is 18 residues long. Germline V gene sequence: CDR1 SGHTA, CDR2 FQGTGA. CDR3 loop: CASSLMGLPGHMNTEAFF. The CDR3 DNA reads TGTGCCAGCAGCTTAATGGGACTCCCGGGACACATGAACACTGAAGCTTTCTTT.

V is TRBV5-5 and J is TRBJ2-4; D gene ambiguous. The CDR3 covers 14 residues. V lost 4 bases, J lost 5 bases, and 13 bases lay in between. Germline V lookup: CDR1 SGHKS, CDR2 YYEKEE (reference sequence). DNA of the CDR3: TGTGCCAGCAGCCCGTCCCCTGGGGAAAACATTCAGTACTTC. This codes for CASSPSPGENIQYF. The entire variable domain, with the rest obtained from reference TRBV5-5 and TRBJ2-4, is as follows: DAGVTQSPTHLIKTRGQQVTLRCSPISGHKSVSWYQQVLGQGPQFIFQYYEKEERGRGNFPDRFSARQFPNYSSELNVNALLLGDSALYLCASSPSPGENIQYFGAGTRLSVL.

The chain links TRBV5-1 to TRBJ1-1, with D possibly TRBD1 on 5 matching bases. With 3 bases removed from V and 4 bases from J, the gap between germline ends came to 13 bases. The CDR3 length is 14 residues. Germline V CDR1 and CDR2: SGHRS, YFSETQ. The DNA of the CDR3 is TGCGCCAGCAGCTGGGGGGAAGGGCTCACTGAAGCTTTCTTT. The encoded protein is CASSWGEGLTEAFF. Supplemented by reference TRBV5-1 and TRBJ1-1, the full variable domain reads KAGVTQTPRYLIKTRGQQVTLSCSPISGHRSVSWYQQTPGQGLQFLFEYFSETQRNKGNFPGRFSGRQFSNSRSEMNVSTLELGDSALYLCASSWGEGLTEAFFGQGTRLTVV.

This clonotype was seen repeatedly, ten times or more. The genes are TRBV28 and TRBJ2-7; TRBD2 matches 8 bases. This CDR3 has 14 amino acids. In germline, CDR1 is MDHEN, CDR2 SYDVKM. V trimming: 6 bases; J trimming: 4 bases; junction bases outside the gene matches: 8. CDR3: CASSPSGSGYEQYF. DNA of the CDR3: TGTGCCAGCAGCCCGAGCGGGAGTGGTTACGAGCAGTACTTC.

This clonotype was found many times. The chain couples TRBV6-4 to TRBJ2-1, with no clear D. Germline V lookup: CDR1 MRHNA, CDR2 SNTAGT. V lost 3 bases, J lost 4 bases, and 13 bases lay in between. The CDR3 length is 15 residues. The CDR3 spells CASSEAGETYNEQFF. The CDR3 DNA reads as TGTGCCAGCAGTGAAGCTGGGGAAACTTACAATGAGCAGTTCTTC.

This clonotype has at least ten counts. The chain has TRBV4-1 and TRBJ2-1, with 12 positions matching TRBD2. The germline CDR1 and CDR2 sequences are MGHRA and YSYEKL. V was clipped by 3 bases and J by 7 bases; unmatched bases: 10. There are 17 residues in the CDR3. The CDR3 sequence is CASSQTVTSGRLNEQFF. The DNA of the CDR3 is TGCGCCAGCAGCCAGACTGTGACTAGCGGGAGATTGAATGAGCAGTTCTTC.

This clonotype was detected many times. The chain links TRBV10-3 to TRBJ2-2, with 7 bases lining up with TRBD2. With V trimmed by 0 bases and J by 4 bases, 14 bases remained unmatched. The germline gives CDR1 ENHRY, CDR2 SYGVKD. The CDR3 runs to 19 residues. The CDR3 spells CAISESSLWRESGTGELFF. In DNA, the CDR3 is TGTGCCATCAGTGAGTCGTCCTTGTGGCGGGAGTCGGGCACCGGGGAGCTGTTTTTT.

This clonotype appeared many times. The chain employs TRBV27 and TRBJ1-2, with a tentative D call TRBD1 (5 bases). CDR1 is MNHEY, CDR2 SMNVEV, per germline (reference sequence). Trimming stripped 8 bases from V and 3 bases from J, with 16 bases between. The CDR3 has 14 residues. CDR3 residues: CASGPGLGYYGYTF. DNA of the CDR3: TGTGCCAGCGGTCCAGGGTTGGGTTACTATGGCTACACCTTC.

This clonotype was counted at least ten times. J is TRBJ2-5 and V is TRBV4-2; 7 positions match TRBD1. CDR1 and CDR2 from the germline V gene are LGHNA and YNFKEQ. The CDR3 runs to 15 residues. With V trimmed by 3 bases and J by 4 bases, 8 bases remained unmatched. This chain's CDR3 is CASSQDGQVRETQYF. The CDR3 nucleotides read TGTGCCAGCAGCCAGGACGGACAGGTTCGAGAGACCCAGTACTTC.

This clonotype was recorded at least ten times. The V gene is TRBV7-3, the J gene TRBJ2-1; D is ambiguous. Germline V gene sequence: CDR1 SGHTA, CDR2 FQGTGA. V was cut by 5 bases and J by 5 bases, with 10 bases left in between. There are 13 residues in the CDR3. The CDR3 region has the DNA TGTGCCAGCAGCCCCGAACTGAACAATGAGCAGTTCTTC. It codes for CASSPELNNEQFF.

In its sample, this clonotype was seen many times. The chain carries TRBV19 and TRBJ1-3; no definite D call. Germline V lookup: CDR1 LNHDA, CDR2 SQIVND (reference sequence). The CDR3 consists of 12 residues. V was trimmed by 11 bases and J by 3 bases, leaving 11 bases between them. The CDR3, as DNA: TGTGCCGGACGGACTGATGGAAACACCATATATTTT. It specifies CAGRTDGNTIYF.

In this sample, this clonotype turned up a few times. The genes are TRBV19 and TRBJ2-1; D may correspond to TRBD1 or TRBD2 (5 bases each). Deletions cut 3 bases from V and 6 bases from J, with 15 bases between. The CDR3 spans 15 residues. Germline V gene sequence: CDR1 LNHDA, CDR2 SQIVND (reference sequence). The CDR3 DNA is TGTGCCAGTAGTATCGGAACTACTAGGGGCAATGAGCAGTTCTTC. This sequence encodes CASSIGTTRGNEQFF.

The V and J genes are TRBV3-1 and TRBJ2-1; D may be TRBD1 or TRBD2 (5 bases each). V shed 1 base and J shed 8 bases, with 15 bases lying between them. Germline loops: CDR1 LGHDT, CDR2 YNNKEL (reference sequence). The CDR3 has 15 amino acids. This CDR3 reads CASSQGDHPRDEQFF. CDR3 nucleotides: TGTGCCAGCAGCCAAGGGGACCATCCTCGTGATGAGCAGTTCTTC.

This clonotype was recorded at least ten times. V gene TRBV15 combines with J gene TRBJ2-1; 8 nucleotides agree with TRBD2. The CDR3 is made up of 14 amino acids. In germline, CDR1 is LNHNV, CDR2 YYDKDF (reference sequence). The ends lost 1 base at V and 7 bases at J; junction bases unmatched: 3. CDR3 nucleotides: TGTGCCACCAGCAGAGGGACTAGCCGGAATGAGCAGTTCTTC. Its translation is CATSRGTSRNEQFF.

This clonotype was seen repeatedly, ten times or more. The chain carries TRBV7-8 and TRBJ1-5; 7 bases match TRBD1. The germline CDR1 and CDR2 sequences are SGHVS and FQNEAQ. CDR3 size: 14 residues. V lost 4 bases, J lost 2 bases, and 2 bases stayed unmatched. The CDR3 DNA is TGTGCCAGCAGCTACGACAGGGGCAATCAGCCCCAGCATTTT. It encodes CASSYDRGNQPQHF.

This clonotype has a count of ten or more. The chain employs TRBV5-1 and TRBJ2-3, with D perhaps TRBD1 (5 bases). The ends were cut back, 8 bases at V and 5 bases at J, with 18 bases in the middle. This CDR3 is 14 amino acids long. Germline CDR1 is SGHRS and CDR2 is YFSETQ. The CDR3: CASRLTAPQDTQYF. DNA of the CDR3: TGCGCCAGTCGCCTGACAGCCCCACAAGATACGCAGTATTTT.

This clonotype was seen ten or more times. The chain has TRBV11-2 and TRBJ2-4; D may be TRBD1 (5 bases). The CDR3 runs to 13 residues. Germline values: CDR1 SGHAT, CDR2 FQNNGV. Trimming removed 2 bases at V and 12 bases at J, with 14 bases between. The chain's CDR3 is CASSLYFIQDQYF. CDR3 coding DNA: TGTGCCAGCAGCTTATACTTCATACAGGATCAGTACTTC.

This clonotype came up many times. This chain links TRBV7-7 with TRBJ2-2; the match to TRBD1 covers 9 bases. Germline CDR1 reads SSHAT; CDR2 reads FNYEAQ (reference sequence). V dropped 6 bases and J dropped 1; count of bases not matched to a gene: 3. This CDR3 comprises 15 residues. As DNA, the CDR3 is TGTGCCAGCAGTCGGACAGGGGAGAACACCGGGGAGCTGTTTTTT. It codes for CASSRTGENTGELFF.

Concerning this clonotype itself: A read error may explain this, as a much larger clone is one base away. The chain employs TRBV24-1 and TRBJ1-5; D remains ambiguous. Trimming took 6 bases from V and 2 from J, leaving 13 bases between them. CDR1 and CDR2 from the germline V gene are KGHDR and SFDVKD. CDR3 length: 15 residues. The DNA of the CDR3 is TGTGCCACCAGTACCCGTTCAATAGGCAATCAGCCCCAGCATTTT. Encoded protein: CATSTRSIGNQPQHF.

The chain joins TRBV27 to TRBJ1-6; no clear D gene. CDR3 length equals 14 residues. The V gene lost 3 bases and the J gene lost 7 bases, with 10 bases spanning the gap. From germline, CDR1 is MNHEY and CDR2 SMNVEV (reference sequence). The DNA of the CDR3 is TGTGCCAGCAGTTTGGGAAAGGAAAATTCACCCCTCCACTTT. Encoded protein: CASSLGKENSPLHF.

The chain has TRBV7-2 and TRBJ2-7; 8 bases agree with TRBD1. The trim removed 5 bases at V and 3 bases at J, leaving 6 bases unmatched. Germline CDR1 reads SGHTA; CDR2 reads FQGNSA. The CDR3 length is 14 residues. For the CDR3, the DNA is TGTGCCAGCAGCCTGAGTACAGGGGGCTACGAGCAGTACTTC. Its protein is CASSLSTGGYEQYF.

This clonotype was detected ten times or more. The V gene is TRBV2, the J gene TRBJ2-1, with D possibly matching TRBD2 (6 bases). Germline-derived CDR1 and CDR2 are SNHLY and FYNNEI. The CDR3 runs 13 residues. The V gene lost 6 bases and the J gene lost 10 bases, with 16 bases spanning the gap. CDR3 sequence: CASSGPGTREQFF. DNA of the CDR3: TGTGCCAGCAGCGGACCCGGGACTCGCGAGCAGTTCTTC. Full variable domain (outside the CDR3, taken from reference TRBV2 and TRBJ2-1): EPEVTQTPSHQVTQMGQEVILRCVPISNHLYFYWYRQILGQKVEFLVSFYNNEISEKSEIFDDQFSVERPDGSNFTLKIRSTKLEDSAMYFCASSGPGTREQFFGPGTRLTVL.

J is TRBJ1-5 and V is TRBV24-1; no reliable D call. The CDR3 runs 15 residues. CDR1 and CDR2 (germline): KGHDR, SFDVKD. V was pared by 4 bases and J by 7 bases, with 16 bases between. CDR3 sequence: CATSEPGSAGQPQHF. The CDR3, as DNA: TGTGCCACCAGTGAGCCCGGGTCGGCGGGGCAGCCCCAGCATTTT.

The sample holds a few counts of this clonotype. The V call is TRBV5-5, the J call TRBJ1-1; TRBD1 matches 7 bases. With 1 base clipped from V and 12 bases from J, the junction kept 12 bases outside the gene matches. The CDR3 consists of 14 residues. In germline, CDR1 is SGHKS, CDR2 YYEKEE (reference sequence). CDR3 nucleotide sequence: TGTGCCAGCAGCTTGTTAGGGGGCGGGCACCTTTCTTTCTTT. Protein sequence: CASSLLGGGHLSFF.